This T cell receptor (beta chain) originates from a study of blood T cell repertoires in COVID-19. Across the study: Researchers got acute and convalescent COVID-19 samples from the United States, Italy and Spain. Nucleic acid was either cDNA or gDNA, and it came from T cells, B-cell-depleted T cells, or PBMCs.

Here immunoSEQ multiplex PCR was the method, and the copy in TCRdb shows in-frame clones only, minus some. The sample lists approximately 300,000 clones, around 87% seen once, with 1% in the top ten. Germline CDR1 is SGHRS and CDR2 is YFSETQ. The CDR3 has 13 amino acids. The germline V and J ends were trimmed by 7 bases and 3 bases, with 13 bases remaining between them. The sequenced sample consisted of peripheral blood. The TCR sequence derives from a man in his fifties or sixties with active or convalescent COVID-19. The chain employs TRBV5-1 and TRBJ1-2; possibly TRBD1 for D (5 bases). CDR3 DNA sequence: TGCGCCAGCCGATTGACAGATCACTATGGCTACACCTTC. Translating it yields CASRLTDHYGYTF.